This passage covers 13 T cell receptor beta chains from one sample sequenced in a study of regulatory T cells in long-lasting Graves disease. Indicated time point: newly diagnosed GD, antithyroid drugs for less than 3 months. PBMCs provided the RNA from which the TCR library was made. Assembly of TCR beta libraries relied on iRepertoire HTBI primers together with Arm-PCR of CDR3 regions. TCRdb fed the multiplex PCR reads into MiXCR, producing one record per CDR3 protein. Among 350,000 to 450,000 distinct CDR3 sequences listed, 16% were seen once. These data also formed part of another study, on T cells in Graves' hyperthyroidism and ophthalmopathy.

The sample consisted of peripheral blood mononuclear cells (PBMCs), taken at new diagnosis, from a patient treated with antithyroid drugs. The receptor source for this set is a man aged 40-50 years with Graves disease.

V and J are TRBV19 and TRBJ2-7; D perhaps matches TRBD2 (6 bases). The CDR3 has 15 amino acids. Germline CDR1 reads LNHDA; CDR2 reads SQIVND (reference sequence). Between the trimmed V and J ends, which lost 9 bases and 6 bases, there was a span of 24 bases. DNA of the CDR3: TGTGCCAGCACCCGCGGTGCGGGGCAGGTGAGCGAGCAGTACTTC. Its protein is CASTRGAGQVSEQYF.

CDR3 sequence (DNA): TGCGCCAGCAGCCAAGGCGACCCCGGGTCAAAGCAGTACTTC. Its translation: CASSQGDPGSKQYF. The chain uses TRBV4-1 and TRBJ2-7, with D uncertain. Germline values: CDR1 MGHRA, CDR2 YSYEKL. The V end was cut by 1 base, the J end by 8 bases, with 15 bases between. The CDR3 is 14 amino acids.

The chain combines TRBV7-9 with TRBJ2-7, with D tentatively TRBD1 (5 bases). This CDR3 is 13 amino acids long. V was clipped by 2 bases and J by 3 bases, with 8 bases between them. Germline lookup yields CDR1 SEHNR and CDR2 FQNEAQ (reference sequence). The chain's CDR3 is CASSLKGIYEQYF. The CDR3, as DNA: TGTGCCAGCAGCTTAAAGGGGATCTACGAGCAGTACTTC.

This clonotype was recorded many times. The chain joins TRBV12-3 or TRBV12-4 to TRBJ2-1; no clear D gene. The CDR3 spans 14 residues. Trimming left V 3 bases short and J 0 bases short, with 6 bases between. The CDR3 region has the DNA TGTGCCAGCAGTTTGGACCGCTCCTACAATGAGCAGTTCTTC. Its protein product is CASSLDRSYNEQFF.

This clonotype was detected ten times or more. The chain employs TRBV5-1 and TRBJ2-5; D is uncertain. Between the trimmed V and J ends, which lost 4 bases and 4 bases, there was a span of 14 bases. From germline, CDR1 is SGHRS and CDR2 YFSETQ. This CDR3 comprises 14 residues. CDR3 in amino acids: CASSPEAWGETQYF. The CDR3 DNA is TGCGCCAGCAGCCCAGAGGCATGGGGAGAGACCCAGTACTTC.

The chain recombines TRBV18 with TRBJ1-2, with D possibly being TRBD1 (5 bases). Germline lookup yields CDR1 KGHSH and CDR2 LQKENI. The CDR3 runs 13 residues. Trimming pared 2 bases from V and 3 bases from J, leaving 7 bases between. DNA for the CDR3: TGTGCCAGCTCACCAGAGACAGACTATGGCTACACCTTC. Translated: CASSPETDYGYTF.

As concerns this clonotype: Possible read error: a much larger clone is one base away. V gene TRBV12-3 or TRBV12-4 combines with J gene TRBJ1-5; unclear D gene. The ends were cut back, 3 bases at V and 11 bases at J, with 11 bases in the middle. The CDR3 spans 12 residues. The CDR3 spells CASSFRSRTQHF. CDR3 nucleotides: TGTGCCAGCAGTTTTCGGAGTAGAACCCAGCATTTT.

This clonotype was observed many times. This chain connects TRBV7-2 to TRBJ2-5; D is possibly TRBD2 (6 bases). The V gene's germline CDR1 is SGHTA and CDR2 FQGNSA. The CDR3 sequence is 19 residues long. V lost 2 bases, J lost 4 bases, and 26 bases lay in between. The CDR3 DNA is TGTGCCAGCAGCTTATGGATCCCGGCTGTCGGGGGAAATGCAGAGACCCAGTACTTC. Amino acids: CASSLWIPAVGGNAETQYF.

This clonotype occurred a few times. V usage is TRBV4-2 and J usage is TRBJ2-5; either TRBD1 or TRBD2 may supply D (6 bases each). CDR3 length: 18 residues. The V and J ends lost 3 bases and 4 bases respectively, with 24 bases between them. Germline CDR1 LGHNA, CDR2 YNFKEQ. The CDR3 coding sequence is TGTGCCAGCAGCCAGGACCCATCGGGCGGGACAAGGGGAGAGACCCAGTACTTC. Its translation is CASSQDPSGGTRGETQYF.

This clonotype was seen at least ten times. The V gene is TRBV5-1, the J gene TRBJ1-2; no clear D. The germline CDR1 and CDR2 sequences are SGHRS and YFSETQ. V was cut by 4 bases and J by 6 bases, with 13 bases left in between. CDR3 length: 13 residues. This CDR3 is CASSIGGGDGYTF. The CDR3, as DNA: TGCGCCAGCAGCATTGGAGGCGGAGATGGCTACACCTTC.

V gene TRBV4-1 combines with J gene TRBJ2-3; tentative D call: TRBD1 (6 bases). V was cut by 4 bases and J by 4 bases, with 18 bases left in between. This CDR3 has 16 amino acids. From germline, CDR1 is MGHRA and CDR2 YSYEKL. The CDR3 spells CASSPGQGYGADTQYF. The CDR3 DNA reads TGCGCCAGCAGCCCTGGGCAGGGGTACGGTGCAGATACGCAGTATTTT.

This clonotype was observed a handful of times. V is TRBV20-1 and J is TRBJ1-5; the D is unclear. The CDR3 has 13 amino acids. The germline V gene encodes CDR1 DFQATT and CDR2 SNEGSKA (reference sequence). With 6 bases removed from V and 2 bases from J, the gap between germline ends came to 11 bases. The CDR3 is CSAQGLGNQPQHF. The CDR3 DNA reads TGCAGTGCCCAAGGGCTAGGCAATCAGCCCCAGCATTTT.

This clonotype was found many times. V is TRBV5-1 and J is TRBJ2-3; D possibly corresponds to TRBD1 (6 bases). Looked up from germline, CDR1 is SGHRS and CDR2 is YFSETQ. The CDR3 contains 13 residues. V was pared by 4 bases and J by 4 bases, with 10 bases between. The CDR3 DNA reads TGCGCCAGCAGCACAACAGGGTCAGATACGCAGTATTTT. It is translated as CASSTTGSDTQYF.